One sample yielded the 9 T cell receptor beta chains listed below, sequenced in a study of blood T cell repertoires in COVID-19. Using immunoSEQ multiplex PCR, the repertoire was profiled, and TCRdb retains in-frame clones only, with some absent. The table lists roughly 130,000 clones, roughly 80% of them singletons, with roughly 15% in the top ten. Sequencing was carried out using peripheral blood. These receptors all come from a woman in her forties or fifties with acute or convalescent COVID-19.

The chain carries TRBV3-1 (or the pseudogene TRBV3-2) and TRBJ2-1; perhaps TRBD2 as D (6 bases). The CDR3 runs to 16 residues. The ends were cut back, 4 bases at V and 0 bases at J, with 13 bases in the middle. CDR1 and CDR2 from the germline V gene are LGHDT and YNNKEL (reference sequence). CDR3: CASSLEAGGSYNEQFF. In nucleotides, the CDR3 is TGTGCCAGCAGCCTTGAAGCCGGGGGCTCCTACAATGAGCAGTTCTTC.

J is TRBJ2-1 and V is TRBV5-5; 7 nucleotides match TRBD2. The germline V gene has CDR1 SGHKS and CDR2 YYEKEE (reference sequence). V lost 4 bases and J lost 0; bases outside the gene matches: 1. The CDR3 runs 14 residues. The DNA of the CDR3 is TGTGCCAGCAGCCGGGGGGACTCCTACAATGAGCAGTTCTTC. The encoded protein is CASSRGDSYNEQFF.

A remark on this clone: Compared with germline, one end of the junction differs, possibly owing to a read error. The rearrangement joins TRBV6-4 to TRBJ1-5; the match to TRBD1 covers 9 bases. Germline CDR1 reads MRHNA; CDR2 reads SNTAGT. CDR3 length: 14 amino acids. The CDR3 DNA is TGCGAGAGGCAGGGACAGGGTAGCAATCAGCCCCAGCATTTT. Its protein is CERQGQGSNQPQHF.

The V gene is TRBV14, the J gene TRBJ2-3, with TRBD2 matching over 7 bases. CDR1 is SGHDN, CDR2 FVKESK, per germline. This CDR3 spans 17 amino acids. With 0 bases clipped from V and 0 bases from J, the junction kept 6 bases outside the gene matches. DNA for the CDR3: TGTGCCAGCAGCCAAGAGGCGGCGGGGGTGAGCACAGATACGCAGTATTTT. This gives the protein CASSQEAAGVSTDTQYF. Full variable domain (outside the CDR3, taken from reference TRBV14 and TRBJ2-3): EAGVTQFPSHSVIEKGQTVTLRCDPISGHDNLYWYRRVMGKEIKFLLHFVKESKQDESGMPNNRFLAERTGGTYSTLKVQPAELEDSGVYFCASSQEAAGVSTDTQYFGPGTRLTVL.

The chain recombines TRBV19 with TRBJ2-7; 10 bases align to TRBD1. Germline CDR1 reads LNHDA; CDR2 reads SQIVND (reference sequence). Germline trimming cut 5 bases from V and 2 bases from J; bases unmatched to any gene: 6. The CDR3 is made up of 15 amino acids. The DNA of the CDR3 is TGTGCCAGTAGTGTCCGGGACAGGGGTACCTACGAGCAGTACTTC. This codes for CASSVRDRGTYEQYF.

The V gene is TRBV15, the J gene TRBJ1-1, with 8 bases aligning to TRBD1. This CDR3 comprises 16 residues. The germline V gene encodes CDR1 LNHNV and CDR2 YYDKDF (reference sequence). V shed 1 base, J shed 4 bases, and the junction held 8 bases outside the gene matches. Here the CDR3 DNA reads TGTGCCACCAGCAGAGGACAGGGGACCTTAGTCACTGAAGCTTTCTTT. Residues: CATSRGQGTLVTEAFF.

This chain connects TRBV7-2 to TRBJ1-2, with D possibly matching TRBD1 (5 bases). V shed 1 base and J shed 2 bases, with 11 bases lying between them. The CDR3 is made up of 15 amino acids. Germline CDR1 SGHTA, CDR2 FQGNSA. This CDR3 reads CASSLGQSVNYGYTF. CDR3 DNA sequence: TGTGCCAGCAGCTTAGGACAGTCAGTAAACTATGGCTACACCTTC.

V gene TRBV3-1 (or the pseudogene TRBV3-2) combines with J gene TRBJ1-2; D is unresolved. The CDR3 consists of 12 residues. Germline V CDR1 and CDR2: LGHDT, YNNKEL (reference sequence). Trimming removed 1 base from V and 7 bases from J, with 7 bases in between. The CDR3 bases are TGTGCCAGCAGCCAAGTGCCAGGTGGCTACACCTTC. Translated: CASSQVPGGYTF.

V gene TRBV5-5 combines with J gene TRBJ1-6; D unresolved. Germline V gene sequence: CDR1 SGHKS, CDR2 YYEKEE (reference sequence). The CDR3 is 14 amino acids. V gave up 0 bases and J gave up 4 bases, with 5 bases separating them. CDR3: CASSLEQYNSPLHF. The CDR3 DNA reads TGTGCCAGCAGCTTGGAACAGTATAATTCACCCCTCCACTTT.